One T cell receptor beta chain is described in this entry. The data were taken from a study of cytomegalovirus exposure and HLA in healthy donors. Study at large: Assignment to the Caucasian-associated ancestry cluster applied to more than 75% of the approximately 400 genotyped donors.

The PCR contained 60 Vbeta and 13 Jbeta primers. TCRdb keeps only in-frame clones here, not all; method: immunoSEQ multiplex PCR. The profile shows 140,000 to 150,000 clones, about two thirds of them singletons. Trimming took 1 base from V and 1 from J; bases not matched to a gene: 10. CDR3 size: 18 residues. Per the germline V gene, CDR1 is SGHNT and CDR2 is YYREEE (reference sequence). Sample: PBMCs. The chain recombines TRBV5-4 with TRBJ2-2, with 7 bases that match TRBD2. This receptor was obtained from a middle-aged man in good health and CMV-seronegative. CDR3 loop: CASSLMVGGTGNTGELFF. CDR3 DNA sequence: TGTGCCAGCAGCTTGATGGTGGGGGGGACGGGGAACACCGGGGAGCTGTTTTTT.